What follows describes a single TCR beta chain. Its antigen is unknown. Base-call qualities are not available, and no considerably larger clone is one nucleotide away. The sequencer listed for this sample is Illumina HiSeq 1500. TCRdb handled the public reads itself, with Q25 trimming in fastp and clone calling in MiXCR, and kept productive beta chains. Rows with a matching CDR3 protein are joined into one entry that keeps the most common DNA and genes. The sample table shows about 70,000 distinct CDR3 sequences, and about 20% are seen once. The ten largest clones represent approximately 68% of the sample. The data originate from a study of T cell repertoires in cytomegalovirus infection (dated by TCRdb to about 2019). With respect to the entire study: The peptide stimulations were aimed at well-studied HLA-B-restricted epitopes as well as recently identified HLA-C-restricted CMV epitopes, whose presentation resists viral immunomodulation. Because public TCR beta signatures pointed to carriage of CMV infection together with the matching HLA type, the HLA type of each donor mattered for the analysis. Findings and caveats that apply to the study as a whole: The ex vivo response was dominated by HLA-C-restricted CMV-specific TCR beta clonotypes, and the single most frequent clonotype in two of eight donors was supplied by these HLA-C-restricted clonotypes. In both this cohort and an independent roughly 400-donor cohort, the cumulative frequency of public TCR beta family members distinguished carriers of CMV infection plus the relevant HLA type.

The CDR3 has 13 amino acids, counting the end cysteine and phenylalanine. The entry retains the CDR3 DNA only, 39 bases that are in frame from base 1. The germline V gene (reference sequence) gives CDR1 as MNHEY and CDR2 as SMNVEV. The junction shows trimming of 6 bases on V and 2 bases on J, plus 9 bases between the germline ends. The treatment or condition label corresponds to: in vitro stimulation with specific CMV peptide epitopes to enrich CMV-specific T cells. The starting material was CD8+ T cells from cultured PBMCs, obtained from culture after CMV antigen stimulation. The sequence was obtained from a human donor in good health (CMV status not recorded). Some clones in this sample may be carry-over from other donors' samples. The sequence joins TRBV27 to TRBJ2-3; matching of 5 bases hints at TRBD1 as the D gene. At the DNA level, the sequence is TGTGCCAGCAGAGACAGCACCACAGATACGCAGTATTTT. The resulting protein is CASRDSTTDTQYF.